One and the same sample provided the 21 T cell receptor beta chains below, sequenced in a study of spatial heterogeneity in lung cancer. Study-level points and caveats: Tracking of tumor mutation counts was seen in expanded intratumoral alpha and beta TCR counts.

Time point in this sample: sample taken at primary tumor resection. Antigen specificity for these receptors is unknown. From the 5' RACE reads, TCRdb called clonotypes with MiXCR, one entry per CDR3 protein. Among over 5,500 distinct CDR3 sequences listed, approximately 8.5% were seen once. The input for sequencing was lung tumor tissue, taken at surgery. The receptors shown here come from a female donor with early-stage non-small cell lung cancer.

This clonotype occurred a few times. The chain couples TRBV21-1 to TRBJ2-3. TRBV21-1 represents a pseudogene. The CDR3 runs to 16 residues. CDR3 residues: CASSNFGPPSTDTQYF. As DNA, the CDR3 is TGTGCCAGCAGCAACTTCGGACCTCCTAGCACAGATACGCAGTATTTT.

This clonotype was counted at least ten times. The chain links TRBV19 to TRBJ2-2; D call uncertain. The length of the CDR3 is 12 residues. V gave up 3 bases and J gave up 5 bases, with 4 bases separating them. Germline CDR1 is LNHDA and CDR2 is SQIVND (reference sequence). The CDR3 region is CASSIPTGELFF. As DNA, the CDR3 is TGTGCCAGTAGTATCCCGACCGGGGAGCTGTTTTTT.

This clonotype turned up a few times. The chain recombines TRBV20-1 with TRBJ1-1; no clear D gene. Germline loops: CDR1 DFQATT, CDR2 SNEGSKA (reference sequence). The CDR3 is made up of 16 amino acids. V lost 3 bases and J 1 base, leaving 18 bases between the germline ends. The CDR3 DNA is TGCAGTGCTAGGGCCCCAGGTGTGAAGTCGAACACTGAAGCTTTCTTT. Its translation is CSARAPGVKSNTEAFF.

This clonotype was seen at least ten times. Written as DNA, the CDR3 is TGTGCCAGCAGCCCTTTGGACAGGGGTTATTCACCCCTCCACTTT. Its translation is CASSPLDRGYSPLHF. The J gene is TRBJ1-6, the V gene TRBV27, with 9 bases fitting TRBD1. V gave up 6 bases and J gave up 8 bases; unmatched junction bases: 8. Per germline, CDR1 MNHEY and CDR2 SMNVEV (reference sequence). This CDR3 is 15 amino acids long.

The CDR3 loop reads CASSSYTDTQYF. The DNA for the CDR3 is TGTGCCAGCAGTTCTTACACAGATACGCAGTATTTT. The rearrangement joins TRBV27 to TRBJ2-3; D gene ambiguous. The CDR3 is made up of 12 amino acids. In germline, CDR1 is MNHEY, CDR2 SMNVEV (reference sequence). Trimming took 4 bases from V and 2 from J, leaving 4 bases between them.

The chain uses TRBV24-1 and TRBJ1-2, with D possibly matching TRBD1 (5 bases). The CDR3 covers 16 residues. Trimming took off 4 bases at V and 1 base at J, with 15 bases between the two ends. Germline assignment: CDR1 KGHDR and CDR2 SFDVKD. In nucleotides, the CDR3 is TGTGCCACCAGTGACCCCATGGACAAGTATAACTATGGCTACACCTTC. Protein product: CATSDPMDKYNYGYTF.

This clonotype was observed at least ten times. The rearrangement uses TRBV7-2 and TRBJ2-7, with a weak D call TRBD1 (5 bases). The ends were cut back, 3 bases at V and 4 bases at J, with 22 bases in the middle. Germline loops: CDR1 SGHTA, CDR2 FQGNSA. The CDR3 contains 17 residues. The CDR3 DNA sequence: TGTGCCAGCAGCTTGCCCCCAGGGAAAATCCTGACATACGAGCAGTACTTC. It yields the protein CASSLPPGKILTYEQYF.

This clonotype is labeled medium-sized (0.01 to 0.1%). V and J are TRBV29-1 and TRBJ1-1; D unresolved. CDR1 and CDR2 from the germline V gene are SQVTM and ANQGSEA. V shed 7 bases and J shed 3 bases, with 12 bases lying between them. The CDR3 extends over 12 amino acids. The CDR3 region has the DNA TGCAGCGCCCACCTCGTAGACACTGAAGCTTTCTTT. Residues: CSAHLVDTEAFF.

The chain combines TRBV6-5 with TRBJ2-2; weak D call: TRBD2 (6 bases). V was shortened by 4 bases and J by 6 bases, with 6 bases between the two germline ends. CDR3 length: 12 amino acids. Germline V gives CDR1 MNHEY, CDR2 SVGAGI. The CDR3 is CASSWGAGELFF. The CDR3 nucleotides are TGTGCCAGCAGTTGGGGGGCCGGGGAGCTGTTTTTT.

This clonotype was found many times. J is TRBJ1-4 and V is TRBV7-9; unclear D gene. The CDR3 runs to 15 residues. The V end was cut by 3 bases, the J end by 0 bases, with 8 bases between. Germline V gives CDR1 SEHNR, CDR2 FQNEAQ (reference sequence). The CDR3 sequence: CASSFELATNEKLFF. The DNA of the CDR3 is TGTGCCAGCAGCTTTGAGCTTGCAACTAATGAAAAACTGTTTTTT.

The rearrangement links TRBV30 to TRBJ1-2, with 7 bases aligning to TRBD1. The CDR3 loop spans 14 amino acids. The ends lost 0 bases at V and 4 bases at J; junction bases unmatched: 5. Germline CDR1 reads GTSNPN; CDR2 reads SVGIG (reference sequence). This chain's CDR3 is CAWSVGGQIYGYTF. The DNA of the CDR3 is TGTGCCTGGAGTGTGGGGGGACAGATCTATGGCTACACCTTC.

Only a few counts were recorded for this clonotype. V is TRBV2 and J is TRBJ2-1; TRBD1 is a possible D gene (6 bases). The CDR3 has 15 amino acids. The V end lost 5 bases, the J end lost 1 base, and 12 bases lay between the germline ends. Germline CDR1 is SNHLY and CDR2 is FYNNEI. CDR3 nucleotide sequence: TGTGCCAGCAGTACCGGGACACTTTCCTACAATGAGCAGTTCTTC. It is translated as CASSTGTLSYNEQFF. Together with reference TRBV2 and TRBJ2-1, the CDR3 gives the full variable domain: EPEVTQTPSHQVTQMGQEVILRCVPISNHLYFYWYRQILGQKVEFLVSFYNNEISEKSEIFDDQFSVERPDGSNFTLKIRSTKLEDSAMYFCASSTGTLSYNEQFFGPGTRLTVL.

V is TRBV7-3 and J is TRBJ1-2; D is unresolved. The CDR3 is 13 amino acids. Germline lookup yields CDR1 SGHTA and CDR2 FQGTGA. Between the trimmed V and J ends, which lost 5 bases and 2 bases, there was a span of 9 bases. As DNA, the CDR3 is TGTGCCAGCAGCCCCGACGGAAACTATGGCTACACCTTC. Protein product: CASSPDGNYGYTF.

This clonotype occurred many times. The rearrangement joins TRBV28 to TRBJ2-1; the match to TRBD2 covers 12 bases. The CDR3 extends over 16 amino acids. Germline assignment: CDR1 MDHEN and CDR2 SYDVKM. The V and J ends lost 6 bases and 5 bases, in that order; junction bases with no gene match: 8. The CDR3 protein is CASSLSGLAGNNEQFF. CDR3 DNA: TGTGCCAGCAGCCTATCAGGACTAGCGGGGAACAATGAGCAGTTCTTC. Combining the CDR3 with reference TRBV28 and TRBJ2-1 gives the whole variable domain DVKVTQSSRYLVKRTGEKVFLECVQDMDHENMFWYRQDPGLGLRLIYFSYDVKMKEKGDIPEGYSVSREKKERFSLILESASTNQTSMYLCASSLSGLAGNNEQFFGPGTRLTVL.

This clonotype was seen at least ten times. V gene TRBV20-1 combines with J gene TRBJ2-5; 7 bases align to TRBD2. Germline CDR1 is DFQATT and CDR2 is SNEGSKA (reference sequence). Losses at the gene ends were 2 bases for V and 2 bases for J; bases not matched to a gene: 11. This CDR3 spans 16 amino acids. The CDR3 DNA follows: TGCAGTGCTAGATCCCCCTTGGGGGGACTACAAGAGACCCAGTACTTC. Its translation is CSARSPLGGLQETQYF.

This clonotype was detected many times. This chain links TRBV28 with TRBJ2-1; 9 positions match TRBD1. The CDR3 sequence is 15 residues long. V was clipped by 4 bases and J by 6 bases; unmatched bases: 7. CDR1 is MDHEN and CDR2 is SYDVKM in the germline V gene. The CDR3 reads CASSSAGTGPNEQFF. For the CDR3, the DNA is TGTGCCAGCAGTTCGGCCGGGACAGGGCCCAATGAGCAGTTCTTC.

In its sample, this clonotype ranks as medium-sized (0.01 to 0.1%). The V gene is TRBV10-3, the J gene TRBJ2-2, with 8 bases identical to TRBD1. CDR3 size: 14 residues. V dropped 4 bases and J dropped 5; count of bases not matched to a gene: 3. The germline CDR1 and CDR2 sequences are ENHRY and SYGVKD. DNA for the CDR3: TGTGCCATCAGTGCTACAGGGGGAACCGGGGAGCTGTTTTTT. Its translation: CAISATGGTGELFF.

In this sample, this clonotype turned up many times. The J gene is TRBJ1-4, the V gene TRBV7-6, with D possibly being TRBD1 (5 bases). V gave up 5 bases and J gave up 0 bases, with 13 bases separating them. This CDR3 contains 16 residues. Germline CDR1 reads SGHVS; CDR2 reads FNYEAQ. Written as DNA, the CDR3 is TGTGCCAGCAGCCCCGGGACCGTGTCAACTAATGAAAAACTGTTTTTT. Translating gives CASSPGTVSTNEKLFF.

About this clonotype itself: Lacking the conserved final phenylalanine or tryptophan, this CDR3 likely reflects a read error. It is unclear where the CDR3 begins or ends on the DNA, so no DNA is shown, and the CDR3 is as TCRdb lists it. The chain carries TRBV29-1 and TRBJ2-3; the DNA was not compared with TRBD1, the D call given in the table. The germline V gene has CDR1 SQVTM and CDR2 ANQGSEA. The CDR3 length is 12 residues, termini included. This CDR3 reads CSVAQGGTDTQY.

This clonotype was counted a few times. The CDR3 loop reads CASSLGGGNQPQHF. The CDR3 DNA reads TGTGCCAGCAGCTTAGGTGGGGGGAACCAGCCCCAGCATTTT. This chain connects TRBV7-9 to TRBJ1-5, with D possibly being TRBD1 (5 bases). The CDR3 runs 14 residues. V dropped 1 base and J dropped 7 bases, with 11 bases sitting between them. Germline-derived CDR1 and CDR2 are SEHNR and FQNEAQ (reference sequence).

J is TRBJ2-7 and V is TRBV28; 11 nucleotides match TRBD2. CDR3 size: 15 residues. Germline CDR1 reads MDHEN; CDR2 reads SYDVKM. V lost 3 bases to trimming and J lost 6 bases; unmatched junction nucleotides: 7. In DNA form, the CDR3 reads TGTGCCAGCAGTTTTCTAGCGGGGGGCCTTGGCGAGCAGTACTTC. Translated, it gives CASSFLAGGLGEQYF.